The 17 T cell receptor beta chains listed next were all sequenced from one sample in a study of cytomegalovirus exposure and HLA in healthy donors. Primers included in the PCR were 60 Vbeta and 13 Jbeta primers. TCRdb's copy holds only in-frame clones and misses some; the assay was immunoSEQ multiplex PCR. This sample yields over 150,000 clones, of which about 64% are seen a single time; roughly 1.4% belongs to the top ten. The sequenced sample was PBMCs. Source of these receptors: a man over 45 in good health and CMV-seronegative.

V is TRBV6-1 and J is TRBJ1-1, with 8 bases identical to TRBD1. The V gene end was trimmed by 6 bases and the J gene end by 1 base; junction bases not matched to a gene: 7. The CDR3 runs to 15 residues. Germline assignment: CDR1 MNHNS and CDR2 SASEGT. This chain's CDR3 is CASSDRGQWNTEAFF. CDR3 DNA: TGTGCCAGCAGCGACAGGGGCCAATGGAACACTGAAGCTTTCTTT.

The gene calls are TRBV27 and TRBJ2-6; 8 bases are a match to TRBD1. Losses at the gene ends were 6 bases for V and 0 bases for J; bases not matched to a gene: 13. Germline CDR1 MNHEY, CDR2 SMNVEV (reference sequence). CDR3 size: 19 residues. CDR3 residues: CASRFSGTGPNSGANVLTF. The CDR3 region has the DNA TGTGCCAGCAGATTTTCCGGGACAGGTCCTAACTCTGGGGCCAACGTCCTGACTTTC.

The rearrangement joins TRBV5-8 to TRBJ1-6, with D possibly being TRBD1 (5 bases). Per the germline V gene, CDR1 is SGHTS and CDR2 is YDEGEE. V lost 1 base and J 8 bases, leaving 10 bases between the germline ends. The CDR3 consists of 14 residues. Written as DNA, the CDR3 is TGTGCCAGCAGCTTGTTAAGGGGCGATTCACCCCTCCACTTT. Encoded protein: CASSLLRGDSPLHF.

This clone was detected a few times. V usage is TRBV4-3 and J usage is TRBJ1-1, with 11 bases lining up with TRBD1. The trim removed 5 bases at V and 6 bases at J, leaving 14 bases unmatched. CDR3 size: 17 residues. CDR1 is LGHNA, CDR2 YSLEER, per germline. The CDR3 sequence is CASSTLKVGQGAPEAFF. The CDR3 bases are TGCGCCAGCAGCACCCTAAAGGTCGGACAGGGGGCGCCTGAAGCTTTCTTT.

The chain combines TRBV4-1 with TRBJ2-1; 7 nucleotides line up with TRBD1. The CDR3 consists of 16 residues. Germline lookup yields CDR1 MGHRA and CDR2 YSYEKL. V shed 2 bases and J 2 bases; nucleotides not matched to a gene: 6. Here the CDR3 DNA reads TGCGCCAGCAGCCAAAGTCAGGGGGAAGCCTACAATGAGCAGTTCTTC. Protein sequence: CASSQSQGEAYNEQFF.

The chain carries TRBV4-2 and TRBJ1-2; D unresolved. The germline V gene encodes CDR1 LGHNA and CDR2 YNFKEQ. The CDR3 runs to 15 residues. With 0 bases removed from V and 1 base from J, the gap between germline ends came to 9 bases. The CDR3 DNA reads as TGTGCCAGCAGCCAAGAACAAACTAATAACTATGGCTACACCTTC. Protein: CASSQEQTNNYGYTF.

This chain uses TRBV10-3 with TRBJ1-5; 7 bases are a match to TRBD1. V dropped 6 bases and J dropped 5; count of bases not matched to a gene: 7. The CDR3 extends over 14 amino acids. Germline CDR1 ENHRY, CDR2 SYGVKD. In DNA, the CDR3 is TGTGCCATCAGCGAGACGACAGGGTATCAGCCCCAGCATTTT. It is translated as CAISETTGYQPQHF.

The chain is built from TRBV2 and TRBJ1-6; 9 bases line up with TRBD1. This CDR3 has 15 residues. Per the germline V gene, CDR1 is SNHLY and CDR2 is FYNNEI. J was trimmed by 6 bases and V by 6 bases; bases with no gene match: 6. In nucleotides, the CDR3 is TGTGCCAGCAGGACCTCACAGGGGGCTAATTCACCCCTCCACTTT. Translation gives CASRTSQGANSPLHF.

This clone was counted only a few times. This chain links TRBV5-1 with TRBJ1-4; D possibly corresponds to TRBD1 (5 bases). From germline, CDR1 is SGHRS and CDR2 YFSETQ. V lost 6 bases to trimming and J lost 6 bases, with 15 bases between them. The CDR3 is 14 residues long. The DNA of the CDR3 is TGCGCCAGCACCTCAGGGAGGGTGGATGAAAAACTGTTTTTT. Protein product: CASTSGRVDEKLFF.

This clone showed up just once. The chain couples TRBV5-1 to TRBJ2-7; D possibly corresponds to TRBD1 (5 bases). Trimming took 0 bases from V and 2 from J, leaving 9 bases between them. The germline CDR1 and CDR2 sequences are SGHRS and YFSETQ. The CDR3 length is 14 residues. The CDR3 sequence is CASSLGGAAYEQYF. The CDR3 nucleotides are TGCGCCAGCAGCTTGGGGGGCGCGGCCTACGAGCAGTACTTC.

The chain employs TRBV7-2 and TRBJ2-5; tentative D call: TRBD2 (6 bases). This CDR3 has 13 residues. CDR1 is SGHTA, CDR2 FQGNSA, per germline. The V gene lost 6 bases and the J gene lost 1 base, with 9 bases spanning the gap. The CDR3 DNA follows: TGTGCCAGCAGGTATAGCGGCCAAGAGACCCAGTACTTC. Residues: CASRYSGQETQYF.

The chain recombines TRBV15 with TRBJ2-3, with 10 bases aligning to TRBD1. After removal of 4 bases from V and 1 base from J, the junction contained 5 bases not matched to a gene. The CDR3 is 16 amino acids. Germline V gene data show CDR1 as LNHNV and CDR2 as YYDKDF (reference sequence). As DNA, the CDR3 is TGTGCCACCAGCACCCGGACAGGGGGGGGCACAGATACGCAGTATTTT. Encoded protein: CATSTRTGGGTDTQYF.

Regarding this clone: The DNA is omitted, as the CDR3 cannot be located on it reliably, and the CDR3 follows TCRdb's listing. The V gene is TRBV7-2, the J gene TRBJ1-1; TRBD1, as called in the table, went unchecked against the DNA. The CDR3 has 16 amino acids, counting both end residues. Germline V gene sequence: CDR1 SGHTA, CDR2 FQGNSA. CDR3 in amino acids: CASILGIGALNTEAFF.

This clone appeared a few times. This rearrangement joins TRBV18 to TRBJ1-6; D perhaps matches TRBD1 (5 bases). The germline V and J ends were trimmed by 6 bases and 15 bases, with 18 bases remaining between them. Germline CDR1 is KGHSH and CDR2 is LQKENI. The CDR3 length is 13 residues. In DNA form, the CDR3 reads TGTGCCAGCTCTACAGGACTCCTGCGGGACCTCCACTTT. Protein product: CASSTGLLRDLHF.

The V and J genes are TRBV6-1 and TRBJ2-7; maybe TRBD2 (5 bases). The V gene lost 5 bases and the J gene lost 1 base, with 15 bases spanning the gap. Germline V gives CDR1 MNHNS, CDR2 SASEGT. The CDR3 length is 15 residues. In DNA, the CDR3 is TGTGCCAGCAGTACGCGGGCGGCAGGATCCTACGAGCAGTACTTC. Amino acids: CASSTRAAGSYEQYF.

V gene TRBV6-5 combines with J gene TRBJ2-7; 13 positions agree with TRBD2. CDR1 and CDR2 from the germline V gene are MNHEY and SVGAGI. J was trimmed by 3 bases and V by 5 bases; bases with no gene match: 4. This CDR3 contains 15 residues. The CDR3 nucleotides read TGTGCCAGCAGTCCTGGGACTAGCGGGGTCTACGAGCAGTACTTC. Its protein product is CASSPGTSGVYEQYF.

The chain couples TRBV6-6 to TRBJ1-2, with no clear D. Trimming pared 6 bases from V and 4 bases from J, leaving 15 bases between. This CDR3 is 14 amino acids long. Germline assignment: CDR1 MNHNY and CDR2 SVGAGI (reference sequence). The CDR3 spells CASSPVSPSYGYTF. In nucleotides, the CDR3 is TGTGCCAGCAGCCCTGTCAGTCCTAGCTATGGCTACACCTTC.